This T cell receptor beta chain was sequenced in a study of blood T cell repertoires in COVID-19. The wider study: Researchers got acute and convalescent COVID-19 samples from the United States, Italy and Spain. Nucleic acid was either cDNA or gDNA, and it came from T cells, B-cell-depleted T cells, or PBMCs.

The study recruited people aged roughly 18 to 100 years across about two dozen US areas. Categorization into cohorts depended on clinical history that participants reported. TCRdb's copy holds only in-frame clones and misses some; the assay was immunoSEQ multiplex PCR. The repertoire holds roughly 68,000 clones, with approximately 80% as singletons. Germline V gene sequence: CDR1 MDHEN, CDR2 SYDVKM. There are 18 residues in the CDR3. The V gene end was trimmed by 3 bases and the J gene end by 2 bases; junction bases not matched to a gene: 10. The sequenced sample consisted of PBMCs or T cells enriched from blood (not recorded which). The chain recombines TRBV28 with TRBJ2-3; 11 bases are shared with TRBD2. This TCR came from a woman aged 40-49 years with acute COVID-19. CDR3 sequence (DNA): TGTGCCAGCAGTTTCCTAGCGGGGGGTCCCTACTACACAGATACGCAGTATTTT. Protein sequence: CASSFLAGGPYYTDTQYF.